These T cell receptor beta chains were read from a single sample in a study of CXCR3-negative and CXCR3-positive naive CD8 T cells. TCRdb re-analyzed the 5' RACE reads; it lists each CDR3 protein once, without DNA. Found here are some 150,000 distinct CDR3 sequences; the top ten clones hold around 0.37%. Sequencing was done on a sample of naive CXCR3+ CD8+ T cells from blood. The receptor source for this set is a human donor in good health. Some clones in this sample may be carry-over from other donors' samples. Both conserved end residues are part of each CDR3.

J | V | CDR3
TRBJ2-3 | TRBV4-2 | CASSQDLLAGEGPDTQYF
TRBJ2-2 | TRBV29-1 | CSVNRDTGELFF
TRBJ2-7 | TRBV7-6 | CASSLGGTGSFGEEQYF
TRBJ2-1 | TRBV23-1 | CASNRQYNEQFF
TRBJ2-5 | TRBV28 | CASRDRASETQYF
TRBJ2-1 | TRBV2 | CASNEGLAGYNEQFF
TRBJ2-5 | TRBV19 | CASSPGVSGQGQETQYF
TRBJ1-2 | TRBV12-5 | CASGTAHGYTF
TRBJ2-3 | TRBV5-1 | CASSLSEGASTDTQYF
TRBJ2-5 | TRBV15 | CATSALQETQYF
TRBJ2-7 | TRBV7-9 | CASSPKVGQEQYF
TRBJ2-2 | TRBV28 | CASSTAFLDRGPTGELFF
TRBJ2-7 | TRBV3-1 | CPSSGLALSYEQYF
TRBJ2-5 | TRBV29-1 | CSVEGAEIGETQYF
TRBJ2-7 | TRBV12-3/TRBV12-4 | CASRPPGWEQYF
TRBJ2-7 | TRBV5-5 | CASSFGRVDEQYF
TRBJ1-1 | TRBV21-1 | CASSKEGRNTEAFF
TRBJ2-1 | TRBV29-1 | CSVSSQLNEQFF
TRBJ2-1 | TRBV10-3 | CAISEPGQGAYNEQFF
TRBJ1-4 | TRBV28 | CASINLGPRGTNEKLFF
TRBJ2-3 | TRBV7-6 | CASSLVGGITDTQYF
TRBJ2-2 | TRBV2 | CASIWKRGGRGTGELFF
TRBJ1-4 | TRBV2 | CASSHRIPRENEKLFF
TRBJ2-7 | TRBV4-1 | CASSHEFSVSYEQYF
TRBJ2-1 | TRBV15 | CATSRTTSGGSYNEQFF
TRBJ2-1 | TRBV9 | CASSVGPLLAGGLKVNEQFF
TRBJ1-4 | TRBV6-6 | CASSYPDREDEKLFF
TRBJ2-7 | TRBV6-5 | CASSSAFRIEQYF
TRBJ2-1 | TRBV14 | CASSQEEGAGGPDNEQFF
TRBJ2-5 | TRBV6-5 | CAGSYGSAYQETQYF